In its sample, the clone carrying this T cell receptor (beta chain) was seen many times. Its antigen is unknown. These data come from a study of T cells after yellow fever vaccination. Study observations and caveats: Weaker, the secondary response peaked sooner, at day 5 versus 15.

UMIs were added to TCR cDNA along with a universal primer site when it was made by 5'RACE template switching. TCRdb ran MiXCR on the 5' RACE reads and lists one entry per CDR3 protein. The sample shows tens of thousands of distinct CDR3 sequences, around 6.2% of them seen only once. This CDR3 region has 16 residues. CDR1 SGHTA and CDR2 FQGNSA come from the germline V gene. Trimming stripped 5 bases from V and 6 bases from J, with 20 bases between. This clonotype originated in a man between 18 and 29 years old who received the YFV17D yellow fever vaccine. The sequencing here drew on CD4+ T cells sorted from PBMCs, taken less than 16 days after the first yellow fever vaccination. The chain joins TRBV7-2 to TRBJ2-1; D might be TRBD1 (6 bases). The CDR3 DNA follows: TGTGCCAGCAGCACCCGCCCAGGGGTTATGGGCAATGAGCAGTTCTTC. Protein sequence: CASSTRPGVMGNEQFF.